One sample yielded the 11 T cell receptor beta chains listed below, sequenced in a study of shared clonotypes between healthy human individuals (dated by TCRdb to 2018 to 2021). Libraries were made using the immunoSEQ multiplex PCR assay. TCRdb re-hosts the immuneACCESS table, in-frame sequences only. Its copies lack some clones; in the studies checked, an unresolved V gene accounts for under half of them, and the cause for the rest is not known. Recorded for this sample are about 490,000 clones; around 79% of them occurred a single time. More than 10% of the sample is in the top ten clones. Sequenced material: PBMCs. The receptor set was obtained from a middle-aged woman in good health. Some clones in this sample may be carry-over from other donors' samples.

As DNA, the CDR3 is TGCGCCAGCAGCCAAGACGGAACAGGGGCTGGAAACACCATATATTTT. Translating it yields CASSQDGTGAGNTIYF. This chain uses TRBV4-1 with TRBJ1-3; 7 bases map to TRBD1. CDR1 and CDR2 from the germline V gene are MGHRA and YSYEKL. This CDR3 region has 16 residues. V gave up 0 bases and J gave up 2 bases; unmatched junction bases: 4.

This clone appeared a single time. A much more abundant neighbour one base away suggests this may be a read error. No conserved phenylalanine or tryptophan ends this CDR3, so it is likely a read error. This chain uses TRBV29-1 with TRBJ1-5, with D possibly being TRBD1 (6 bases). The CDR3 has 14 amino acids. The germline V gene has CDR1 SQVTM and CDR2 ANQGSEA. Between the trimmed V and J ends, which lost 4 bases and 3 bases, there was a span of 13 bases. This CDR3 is CSVAGVDPNQPQHS. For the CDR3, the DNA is TGCAGCGTTGCAGGGGTAGACCCCAATCAGCCCCAGCATTCT.

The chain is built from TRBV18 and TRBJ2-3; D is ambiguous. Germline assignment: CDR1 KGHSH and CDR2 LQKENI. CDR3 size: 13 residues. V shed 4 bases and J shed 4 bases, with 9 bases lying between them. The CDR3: CASSRDWADTQYF. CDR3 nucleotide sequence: TGTGCCAGCTCACGCGACTGGGCAGATACGCAGTATTTT.

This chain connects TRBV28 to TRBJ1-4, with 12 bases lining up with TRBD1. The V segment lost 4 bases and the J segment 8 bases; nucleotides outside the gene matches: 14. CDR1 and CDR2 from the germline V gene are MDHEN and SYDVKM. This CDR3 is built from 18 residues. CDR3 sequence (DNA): TGTGCCAGCAGTTCCCACCGGGACAGGGGGCGAAGAGACGAAAAACTGTTTTTT. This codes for CASSSHRDRGRRDEKLFF.

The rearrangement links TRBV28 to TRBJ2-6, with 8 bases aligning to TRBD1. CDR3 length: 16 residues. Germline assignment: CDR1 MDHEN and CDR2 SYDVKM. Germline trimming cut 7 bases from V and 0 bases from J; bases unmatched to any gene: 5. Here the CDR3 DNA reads TGTGCCAGCACCCTCAGGGGGCGCTCTGGGGCCAACGTCCTGACTTTC. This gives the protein CASTLRGRSGANVLTF.

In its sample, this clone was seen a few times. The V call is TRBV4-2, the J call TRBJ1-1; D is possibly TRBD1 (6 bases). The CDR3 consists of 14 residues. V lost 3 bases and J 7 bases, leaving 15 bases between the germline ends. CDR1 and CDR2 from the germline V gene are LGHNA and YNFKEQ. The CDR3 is CASSQEGGPFEAFF. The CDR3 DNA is TGTGCCAGCAGCCAGGAGGGGGGTCCTTTTGAAGCTTTCTTT.

DNA for the CDR3: TGTGCCAGCAGCACCGCGGCAGGGCTCTTCCGAGCGGATGCCTACGAGCAGTACTTC. Translation: CASSTAAGLFRADAYEQYF. The rearrangement joins TRBV7-3 to TRBJ2-7; TRBD1 or TRBD2 may be the D gene (5 bases each). The germline gives CDR1 SGHTA, CDR2 FQGTGA. The CDR3 consists of 19 residues. Trimming left V 5 bases short and J 2 bases short, with 28 bases between. The variable domain in full, with the rest retrieved from reference TRBV7-3 and TRBJ2-7, is GAGVSQTPSNKVTEKGKYVELRCDPISGHTALYWYRQSLGQGPEFLIYFQGTGAADDSGLPNDRFFAVRPEGSVSTLKIQRTERGDSAVYLCASSTAAGLFRADAYEQYFGPGTRLTVT.

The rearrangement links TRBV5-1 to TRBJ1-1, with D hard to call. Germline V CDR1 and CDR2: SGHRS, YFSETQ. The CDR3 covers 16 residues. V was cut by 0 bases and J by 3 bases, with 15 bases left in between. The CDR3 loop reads CASSLGPVMRDTEAFF. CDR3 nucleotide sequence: TGCGCCAGCAGCTTGGGACCAGTGATGCGGGACACTGAAGCTTTCTTT. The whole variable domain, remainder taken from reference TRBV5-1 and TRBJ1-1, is KAGVTQTPRYLIKTRGQQVTLSCSPISGHRSVSWYQQTPGQGLQFLFEYFSETQRNKGNFPGRFSGRQFSNSRSEMNVSTLELGDSALYLCASSLGPVMRDTEAFFGQGTRLTVV.

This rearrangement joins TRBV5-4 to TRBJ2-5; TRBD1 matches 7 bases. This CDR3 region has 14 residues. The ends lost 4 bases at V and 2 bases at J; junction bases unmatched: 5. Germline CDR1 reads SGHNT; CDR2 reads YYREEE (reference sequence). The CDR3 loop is CASSPWDRQETQYF. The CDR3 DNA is TGTGCCAGCAGCCCCTGGGACAGACAAGAGACCCAGTACTTC.

The CDR3 spells CASSQDLGEGRFEETQYF. The DNA of the CDR3 is TGCGCCAGCAGCCAAGATCTGGGGGAGGGCCGGTTTGAAGAGACCCAGTACTTC. J is TRBJ2-5 and V is TRBV4-3, with TRBD2 matching 7 bases. V shed 0 bases, J shed 3 bases, and the junction held 13 bases outside the gene matches. Germline CDR1 and CDR2: LGHNA and YSLEER. There are 18 residues in the CDR3.

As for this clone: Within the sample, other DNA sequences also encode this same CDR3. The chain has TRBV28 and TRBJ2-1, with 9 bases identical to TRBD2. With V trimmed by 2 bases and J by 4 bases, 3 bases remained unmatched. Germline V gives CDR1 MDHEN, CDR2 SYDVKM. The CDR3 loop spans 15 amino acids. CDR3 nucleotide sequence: TGTGCCAGCAGTTTAGCGGGAGGGCTATACAATGAGCAGTTCTTC. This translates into CASSLAGGLYNEQFF.